These 24 T cell receptor beta chains share one sample of origin, sequenced in a study of blood T cell repertoires in COVID-19. The repertoire was sequenced with immunoSEQ multiplex PCR; TCRdb's copy has only in-frame clones and lacks some. This sample has some 250,000 clones, with 81% found just once. Sequencing used peripheral blood. The origin of the receptors is a woman aged 55-69 years with active or convalescent COVID-19.

In the case of this clone: Other nucleotide sequences in the sample specify the same CDR3. The chain recombines TRBV6-5 with TRBJ2-5; D may be TRBD2 (6 bases). Germline V gene data show CDR1 as MNHEY and CDR2 as SVGAGI. The CDR3 is 14 amino acids. The ends were cut back, 0 bases at V and 5 bases at J, with 10 bases in the middle. The CDR3 reads CASSYSGGGETQYF. CDR3 nucleotide sequence: TGTGCCAGCAGTTACTCGGGGGGTGGGGAGACCCAGTACTTC.

V and J are TRBV12-5 and TRBJ1-2; D unresolved. Germline CDR1 reads LGHNT; CDR2 reads FRNRAP. The CDR3 is 13 residues long. V lost 2 bases to trimming and J lost 1 base, with 5 bases between them. The CDR3 DNA is TGTGCTAGTGGTTTGTCGTTTAACTATGGCTACACCTTC. Its protein is CASGLSFNYGYTF.

J is TRBJ1-5 and V is TRBV4-1; D gene ambiguous. Germline CDR1 reads MGHRA; CDR2 reads YSYEKL. This CDR3 has 15 amino acids. The V end lost 2 bases, the J end lost 7 bases, and 15 bases lay between the germline ends. The CDR3 reads CASSQPGLPRQPQHF. The CDR3 DNA sequence: TGCGCCAGCAGCCAACCGGGGTTGCCGAGACAGCCCCAGCATTTT.

As for this clone: The germline gene is not matched at one end of the junction; a read error may be the cause. The chain carries TRBV25-1 and TRBJ1-3, with TRBD1 matching over 10 bases. The CDR3 length is 14 residues. Germline V gene lookup returns CDR1 MGHDK and CDR2 SYGVNS. CDR3 sequence reads: CYPGQGTTGNTIYF. The CDR3 DNA reads as TGCTACCCGGGACAGGGGACAACTGGAAACACCATATATTTT. Combining the CDR3 with reference TRBV25-1 and TRBJ1-3 gives the whole variable domain EADIYQTPRYLVIGTGKKITLECSQTMGHDKMYWYQQDPGMELHLIHYSYGVNSTEKGDLSSESTVSRIRTEHFPLTLESARPSHTSQYLCYPGQGTTGNTIYFGEGSWLTVV.

This clone has a handful of counts. The chain combines TRBV7-9 with TRBJ1-2; D remains ambiguous. Germline CDR1 SEHNR, CDR2 FQNEAQ (reference sequence). The CDR3 is made up of 13 amino acids. Trimming took off 5 bases at V and 3 bases at J, with 10 bases between the two ends. CDR3 sequence: CASSADTDYGYTF. The CDR3 DNA follows: TGTGCCAGCAGCGCAGACACTGACTATGGCTACACCTTC.

This clone showed up just once. This chain connects TRBV19 to TRBJ1-6, with 7 bases that match TRBD1. Per the germline V gene, CDR1 is LNHDA and CDR2 is SQIVND (reference sequence). Losses at the gene ends were 1 base for V and 7 bases for J; bases not matched to a gene: 10. CDR3 length equals 17 residues. For the CDR3, the DNA is TGTGCCAGTAGTATAGGGGAAACAGGGGTGCGCAATTCACCCCTCCACTTT. As protein: CASSIGETGVRNSPLHF. The variable domain in full, completed from reference TRBV19 and TRBJ1-6, reads DGGITQSPKYLFRKEGQNVTLSCEQNLNHDAMYWYRQDPGQGLRLIYYSQIVNDFQKGDIAEGYSVSREKKESFPLTVTSAQKNPTAFYLCASSIGETGVRNSPLHFGNGTRLTVT.

The chain carries TRBV6-2 or TRBV6-3 and TRBJ2-3; the match to TRBD2 covers 13 bases. Losses at the gene ends were 2 bases for V and 0 bases for J; bases not matched to a gene: 8. The germline CDR1 and CDR2 sequences are MNHEY and SVGEGT. This CDR3 contains 19 residues. CDR3 loop: CASSYRGTSGAPSTDTQYF. The DNA of the CDR3 is TGTGCCAGCAGTTACCGGGGGACTAGCGGGGCCCCTAGCACAGATACGCAGTATTTT.

This chain joins TRBV2 and TRBJ2-2; TRBD1 agrees at 8 bases. The CDR3 spans 16 residues. V trimming: 3 bases; J trimming: 5 bases; junction bases outside the gene matches: 8. Germline CDR1 reads SNHLY; CDR2 reads FYNNEI. For the CDR3, the DNA is TGTGCCAGCAGTGACAACAGGGGGTGGGTAACCGGGGAGCTGTTTTTT. Translating gives CASSDNRGWVTGELFF.

The chain links TRBV27 to TRBJ2-5; TRBD2 might be the D (7 bases). V was trimmed by 0 bases and J by 0 bases, leaving 11 bases between them. Germline V lookup: CDR1 MNHEY, CDR2 SMNVEV (reference sequence). The CDR3 covers 16 residues. The CDR3 coding sequence is TGTGCCAGCAGTTTATCGGGGGGGCGTGACCAAGAGACCCAGTACTTC. Translation gives CASSLSGGRDQETQYF.

The chain links TRBV6-5 to TRBJ2-1, with 7 bases fitting TRBD2. Trimming removed 4 bases from V and 4 bases from J; junction bases left unmatched: 10. CDR3 length equals 16 residues. The germline V gene encodes CDR1 MNHEY and CDR2 SVGAGI. The CDR3 nucleotides are TGTGCCAGCAGTTCCCGCCGGGACTATATTTACAATGAGCAGTTCTTC. This codes for CASSSRRDYIYNEQFF.

The genes are TRBV27 and TRBJ1-6; D possibly corresponds to TRBD1 (5 bases). Germline assignment: CDR1 MNHEY and CDR2 SMNVEV (reference sequence). Deletions cut 5 bases from V and 3 bases from J, with 11 bases between. The CDR3 extends over 15 amino acids. The CDR3 loop is CASSPQGHYNSPLHF. For the CDR3, the DNA is TGTGCCAGCAGTCCTCAGGGTCACTATAATTCACCCCTCCACTTT.

The CDR3 sequence: CASSTDRNTEAFF. The CDR3 nucleotides are TGTGCCAGCAGCACCGACAGGAACACTGAAGCTTTCTTT. This rearrangement joins TRBV7-6 to TRBJ1-1; maybe TRBD1 (5 bases). The V end lost 5 bases, the J end lost 1 base, and 8 bases lay between the germline ends. Looked up from germline, CDR1 is SGHVS and CDR2 is FNYEAQ. The CDR3 loop spans 13 amino acids.

This clone was observed once. The rearrangement links TRBV3-1 (or the pseudogene TRBV3-2) to TRBJ2-1; D is possibly TRBD1 (5 bases). The CDR3 consists of 12 residues. V gave up 2 bases and J gave up 12 bases, with 11 bases separating them. From germline, CDR1 is LGHDT and CDR2 YNNKEL (reference sequence). DNA for the CDR3: TGTGCCAGCAGCCAAAGGGGAAGTCGGCAGTTCTTC. Protein sequence: CASSQRGSRQFF.

This sequence joins TRBV7-9 and TRBJ1-1; no clear D. CDR3 length equals 14 residues. The V and J ends lost 1 base and 1 base respectively, with 7 bases between them. Per germline, CDR1 SEHNR and CDR2 FQNEAQ (reference sequence). The CDR3: CASSLGARNTEAFF. The DNA of the CDR3 is TGTGCCAGCAGCTTAGGGGCAAGGAACACTGAAGCTTTCTTT.

The chain uses TRBV5-4 and TRBJ2-2; 14 bases match TRBD2. V shed 5 bases and J 3 bases; nucleotides not matched to a gene: 12. Germline values: CDR1 SGHNT, CDR2 YYREEE (reference sequence). CDR3 size: 19 residues. The CDR3 bases are TGTGCCAGCAGGGTTGGGACTAGCGGGGGTCCTGGATACACCGGGGAGCTGTTTTTT. Translated, it gives CASRVGTSGGPGYTGELFF.

The chain recombines TRBV7-8 with TRBJ2-1; 9 bases line up with TRBD2. Germline V lookup: CDR1 SGHVS, CDR2 FQNEAQ. V trimming: 1 base; J trimming: 2 bases; junction bases outside the gene matches: 0. CDR3 size: 15 residues. CDR3 nucleotide sequence: TGTGCCAGCAGCTTAGGCGGGGGGGCCTACAATGAGCAGTTCTTC. The encoded protein is CASSLGGGAYNEQFF.

The chain recombines TRBV6-5 with TRBJ1-1; D perhaps matches TRBD1 (6 bases). The V end lost 6 bases, the J end lost 3 bases, and 14 bases lay between the germline ends. This CDR3 is 14 amino acids long. Germline V gene lookup returns CDR1 MNHEY and CDR2 SVGAGI. CDR3 coding DNA: TGTGCCAGCAGATGGACAGTTGGGGACACTGAAGCTTTCTTT. Translated, it gives CASRWTVGDTEAFF.

V gene TRBV30 combines with J gene TRBJ1-4; TRBD1 matches at 8 bases. V was pared by 5 bases and J by 4 bases, with 9 bases of the junction left unmatched. Germline CDR1 and CDR2: GTSNPN and SVGIG (reference sequence). The CDR3 spans 15 residues. This CDR3 is CAWRLQGQVNEKLFF. The CDR3 DNA sequence: TGTGCCTGGCGGCTCCAGGGACAGGTTAATGAAAAACTGTTTTTT.

This clone was counted a few times. The chain combines TRBV7-9 with TRBJ2-2; TRBD1 agrees at 9 bases. Germline V gene data show CDR1 as SEHNR and CDR2 as FQNEAQ (reference sequence). This CDR3 spans 16 amino acids. With V trimmed by 5 bases and J by 3 bases, 7 bases remained unmatched. CDR3 amino acids: CASSVTGTGYTGELFF. The CDR3 nucleotides read TGTGCCAGCAGCGTCACCGGGACAGGGTACACCGGGGAGCTGTTTTTT.

This clone was found once. The chain recombines TRBV2 with TRBJ2-1, with 9 bases matching TRBD2. CDR1 and CDR2 from the germline V gene are SNHLY and FYNNEI. The V and J ends lost 6 bases and 6 bases, in that order; junction bases with no gene match: 15. The CDR3 runs 17 residues. The chain's CDR3 is CASRPFGGGAESNEQFF. Here the CDR3 DNA reads TGTGCCAGCAGGCCCTTCGGCGGGGGGGCCGAAAGCAATGAGCAGTTCTTC.

The chain links TRBV7-3 to TRBJ2-1, with 10 bases aligning to TRBD2. The CDR3 extends over 16 amino acids. Germline CDR1 reads SGHTA; CDR2 reads FQGTGA. V dropped 5 bases and J dropped 6; count of bases not matched to a gene: 10. The CDR3 DNA follows: TGTGCCAGCAGCAGCTCCGGGACTAGCGCGTCCAATGAGCAGTTCTTC. Amino acid sequence: CASSSSGTSASNEQFF.

This clone was detected only once. This chain links TRBV7-3 with TRBJ2-2; D is undetermined. V dropped 3 bases and J dropped 6 bases, with 5 bases sitting between them. Germline V lookup: CDR1 SGHTA, CDR2 FQGTGA. The length of the CDR3 is 12 residues. CDR3 in amino acids: CASSFVSGELFF. The CDR3 region has the DNA TGTGCCAGCAGCTTCGTCTCCGGGGAGCTGTTTTTT. Drawing the rest from reference TRBV7-3 and TRBJ2-2, the complete variable domain is GAGVSQTPSNKVTEKGKYVELRCDPISGHTALYWYRQSLGQGPEFLIYFQGTGAADDSGLPNDRFFAVRPEGSVSTLKIQRTERGDSAVYLCASSFVSGELFFGEGSRLTVL.

The V gene is TRBV15, the J gene TRBJ1-4, with 8 bases matching TRBD1. With V trimmed by 1 base and J by 7 bases, 5 bases remained unmatched. The germline V gene has CDR1 LNHNV and CDR2 YYDKDF (reference sequence). This CDR3 comprises 15 residues. The CDR3 sequence: CATSRGGQGSEKLFF. CDR3 sequence (DNA): TGTGCCACCAGCAGAGGAGGACAGGGAAGTGAAAAACTGTTTTTT. The full variable domain, with the rest looked up from reference TRBV15 and TRBJ1-4, is DAMVIQNPRYQVTQFGKPVTLSCSQTLNHNVMYWYQQKSSQAPKLLFHYYDKDFNNEADTPDNFQSRRPNTSFCFLDIRSPGLGDTAMYLCATSRGGQGSEKLFFGSGTQLSVL.

The chain has TRBV9 and TRBJ2-2; 10 bases agree with TRBD2. This CDR3 is 16 amino acids long. The V and J ends lost 2 bases and 8 bases, in that order; junction bases with no gene match: 9. CDR1 and CDR2 (germline): SGDLS, YYNGEE. The CDR3 spells CASSVRLAGASGELFF. The CDR3 DNA is TGTGCCAGCAGCGTTCGGCTAGCGGGGGCCTCAGGGGAGCTGTTTTTT.